This TCR beta chain was observed in a study of blood T cell repertoires in COVID-19. Study as a whole: From the United States, Italy and Spain came samples of acute and convalescent COVID-19. Nucleic acid was either cDNA or gDNA, and it came from T cells, B-cell-depleted T cells, or PBMCs.

Repertoires were generated with immunoSEQ multiplex PCR, while TCRdb's copy carries only in-frame clones and drops some. Among roughly 330,000 clones listed, 70% to 90% were seen once. With 7 bases clipped from V and 0 bases from J, the junction kept 9 bases outside the gene matches. Looked up from germline, CDR1 is SQVTM and CDR2 is ANQGSEA. The CDR3 runs to 15 residues. The sample comprised PBMCs or T cells enriched from blood (not recorded which). The rearrangement joins TRBV29-1 to TRBJ1-2, with 9 nucleotides matching TRBD1. This clonotype was obtained from a woman in her twenties or thirties who had recovered from COVID-19. The CDR3 DNA is TGCAGCGCCGTGACAGGGGGGGAAACTAACTATGGCTACACCTTC. Its protein product is CSAVTGGETNYGYTF.